The source of this T cell receptor (beta chain) is a study of T cells in Graves' hyperthyroidism and ophthalmopathy. The definition of stable Graves' hyperthyroidism was no ophthalmopathy progression within 18 months. Patients showing uncontrolled infection, other autoimmune disease, pregnancy or lactation were ineligible. Trimming left V 4 bases short and J 4 bases short, with 15 bases between. The CDR3 length is 14 residues. The germline gives CDR1 SGDLS, CDR2 YYNGEE. General study results and limits: A model using 13 V-J features told ophthalmopathy apart from stable hyperthyroidism. Peripheral blood also featured most of the thyroid clonotypes expanded above 0.001.

RNA transcripts were the template for amplifying TCR beta CDR3 regions. The TCR CDR3 was amplified in a first-round RT-PCR using the HTBI primer set. TCRdb passed the multiplex PCR reads through MiXCR, listing each CDR3 protein once. The sample includes hundreds of thousands of distinct CDR3 sequences, more than 30% seen only once; the top ten take over 8%. A note on this clonotype: Its antigen is undetermined.

The source is a man aged 18-30 years with Graves' hyperthyroidism. This chain joins TRBV9 and TRBJ2-7, with D perhaps matching TRBD1 (5 bases). The material sequenced was blood. As DNA, the CDR3 is TGTGCCAGCAGCCGAGATCTGACAGCGTACGAGCAGTACTTC. Translation: CASSRDLTAYEQYF.